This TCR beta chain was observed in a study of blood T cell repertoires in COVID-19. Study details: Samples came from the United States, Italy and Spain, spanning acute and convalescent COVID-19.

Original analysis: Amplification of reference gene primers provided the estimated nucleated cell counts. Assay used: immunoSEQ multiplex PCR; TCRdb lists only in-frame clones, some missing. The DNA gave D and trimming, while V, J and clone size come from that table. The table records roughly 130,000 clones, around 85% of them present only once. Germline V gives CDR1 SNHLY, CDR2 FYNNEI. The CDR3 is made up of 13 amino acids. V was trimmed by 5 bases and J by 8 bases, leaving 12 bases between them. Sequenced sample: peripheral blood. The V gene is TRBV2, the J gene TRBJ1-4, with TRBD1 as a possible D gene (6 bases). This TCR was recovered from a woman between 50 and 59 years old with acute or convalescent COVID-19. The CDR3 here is CASSSDSWEKLFF. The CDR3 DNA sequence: TGTGCCAGCAGTTCGGACAGTTGGGAAAAACTGTTTTTT.